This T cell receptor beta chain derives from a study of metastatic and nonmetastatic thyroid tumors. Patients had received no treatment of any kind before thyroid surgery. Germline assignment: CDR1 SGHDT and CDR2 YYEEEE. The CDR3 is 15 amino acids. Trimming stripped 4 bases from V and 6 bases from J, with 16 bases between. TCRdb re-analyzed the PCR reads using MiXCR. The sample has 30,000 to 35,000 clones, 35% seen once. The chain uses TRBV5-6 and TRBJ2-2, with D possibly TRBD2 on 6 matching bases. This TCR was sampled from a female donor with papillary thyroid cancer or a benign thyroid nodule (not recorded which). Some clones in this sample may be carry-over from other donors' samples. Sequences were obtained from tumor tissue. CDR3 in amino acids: CASSRTKYSPGELFF. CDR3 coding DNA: TGTGCCAGCAGCCGGACTAAATACTCCCCCGGGGAGCTGTTTTTT.